This TCR beta chain comes out of a study of cytomegalovirus exposure and HLA in healthy donors. Findings of the study overall: Among TCR sequences, most were rare, though some public TCRs appeared in many donors. Further analysis was carried out later, and it showed several of the most significant clusters appearing linked to common viral pathogens. There was a cluster of highly shared sequence variants that was likely a sequencing artifact.

Vbeta (60) and Jbeta (13) primers were used in the PCR. TCRdb's table, derived via immunoSEQ multiplex PCR, lists solely in-frame clones and lacks some. Of more than 150,000 clones listed, around 83% are singletons. Worth noting for this clone: What it recognizes is unknown.

V lost 6 bases to trimming and J lost 6 bases, with 15 bases between them. Germline CDR1 reads MNHNY; CDR2 reads SVGAGI (reference sequence). The length of the CDR3 is 14 residues. The receptor comes from a girl aged 2 to 9 in good health and CMV-seropositive. The rearrangement joins TRBV6-6 to TRBJ2-1; TRBD2 might be the D (6 bases). Sequencing used PBMCs. CDR3 coding DNA: TGTGCCAGCAGGGTGGGGGGAAAGGGCAATGAGCAGTTCTTC. Its translation: CASRVGGKGNEQFF.